The 18 T cell receptor beta chains below all came from one sample that was sequenced in a study of blood T cells in healthy people across ages (dated by TCRdb to about 2015). The library came from 5' RACE. A second roughly 7 to 11 cycle PCR used a sample-barcoded 5' primer and a J-beta primer mix. TCRdb reworked the public reads: Q25 trimming with fastp, MiXCR clone assembly, productive beta chains retained. Duplicate CDR3 protein sequences are folded into a single record with the most common DNA and genes. Here the sample has 1.8 million or so distinct CDR3 sequences; roughly two fifths occur a single time. More than 20% of the sample belongs to the ten largest clones. What was sequenced was blood. The receptors originated from a human donor in good health.

A few counts support this clonotype. The chain has TRBV6-6 and TRBJ2-3; D gene ambiguous. Trimming stripped 0 bases from V and 2 bases from J, with 6 bases between. The CDR3 contains 14 residues. The germline gives CDR1 MNHNY, CDR2 SVGAGI (reference sequence). The CDR3 nucleotides are TGTGCCAGCAGTTACTCAGACTTCACAGATACGCAGTATTTT. Its translation: CASSYSDFTDTQYF.

This chain connects TRBV5-6 to TRBJ2-4, with TRBD1 identical over 8 bases. The DNA end lines up better with TRBJ2-7; the J call may be wrong. The germline V gene encodes CDR1 SGHDT and CDR2 YYEEEE. This CDR3 contains 16 residues. The CDR3 bases are TGTGCCAGCAGCATTGTCGTAGGGACAGGCACGTACGAGCAGTACTTC. This codes for CASSIVVGTGTYEQYF.

This clonotype was seen only a few times. The rearrangement uses TRBV7-2 and TRBJ2-5; D is unresolved. Per germline, CDR1 SGHTA and CDR2 FQGNSA. V was trimmed by 1 base and J by 5 bases, leaving 11 bases between them. The CDR3 contains 14 residues. CDR3 sequence (DNA): TGTGCCAGCAGCTTAGGGAGATATAAGGAGACCCAGTACTTC. Translation gives CASSLGRYKETQYF.

The V gene is TRBV12-3 or TRBV12-4, the J gene TRBJ2-2, with TRBD2 matching over 11 bases. This CDR3 has 15 residues. J gave up 5 bases and V 6 bases, and 5 bases lay outside the gene matches. The CDR3 loop reads CASRPGLAVTGELFF. As DNA, the CDR3 is TGTGCCAGCAGACCGGGACTAGCGGTTACCGGGGAGCTGTTTTTT.

The chain is built from TRBV5-1 and TRBJ2-3; 11 nucleotides agree with TRBD1. Trimming cost V 2 bases and J 6 bases; bases outside gene matches: 5. The CDR3 is made up of 15 amino acids. Germline CDR1 and CDR2: SGHRS and YFSETQ. CDR3 amino acids: CASSLRTGGKDTQYF. DNA for the CDR3: TGCGCCAGCAGCTTAAGGACAGGGGGCAAGGATACGCAGTATTTT.

As for this clonotype: A single base separates this from a much larger clone, so it may be a read error. The rearrangement uses TRBV5-1 and TRBJ1-4, with 9 bases matching TRBD1. From germline, CDR1 is SGHRS and CDR2 YFSETQ. The V and J ends lost 9 bases and 5 bases, in that order; junction bases with no gene match: 8. The CDR3 loop spans 14 amino acids. The CDR3 sequence: CANSSGTGNEKLFF. DNA for the CDR3: TGCGCCAACAGTTCCGGGACAGGGAATGAAAAACTGTTTTTT.

This chain connects TRBV5-1 to TRBJ1-2; D gene ambiguous. CDR3 length equals 14 residues. V lost 4 bases, J lost 1 base, and 11 bases lay in between. Looked up from germline, CDR1 is SGHRS and CDR2 is YFSETQ. CDR3 loop: CASSPDEFNYGYTF. CDR3 DNA sequence: TGCGCCAGCAGCCCGGACGAATTTAACTATGGCTACACCTTC.

As concerns this clonotype: An end of the junction differs from the germline gene, which may be a read error. V and J are TRBV4-2 and TRBJ1-2; the D is unclear. The germline CDR1 and CDR2 sequences are LGHNA and YNFKEQ. The CDR3 runs 15 residues. The CDR3 coding sequence is TGTGCCAGCAGCCAAGATCGGATTTGGGAGTATGGCTACATCTTC. It encodes CASSQDRIWEYGYIF.

The chain couples TRBV12-3 or TRBV12-4 to TRBJ2-1; D is possibly TRBD1 or TRBD2 (5 bases each). Trimming stripped 7 bases from V and 4 bases from J, with 11 bases between. The CDR3 has 13 amino acids. This chain's CDR3 is CASTQGDYNEQFF. DNA of the CDR3: TGTGCCAGCACCCAGGGAGATTACAATGAGCAGTTCTTC.

The V and J genes are TRBV7-8 and TRBJ2-7; perhaps TRBD2 as D (6 bases). Deletions cut 9 bases from V and 3 bases from J, with 18 bases between. CDR1 SGHVS and CDR2 FQNEAQ come from the germline V gene. This CDR3 comprises 14 residues. CDR3 nucleotides: TGTGCCAGTCGGACCGGGGGACGGAACTACGAGCAGTACTTC. Translated: CASRTGGRNYEQYF.

The CDR3 DNA reads TGTGCCAGCTCACCTCAGGCGGGGGGGCCAATCGTCAATGAGCAGTTCTTC. It specifies CASSPQAGGPIVNEQFF. The chain links TRBV12-3 or TRBV12-4 to TRBJ2-1; 9 nucleotides align to TRBD2. This CDR3 has 17 amino acids. V lost 8 bases, J lost 6 bases, and 17 bases stayed unmatched.

In its sample, this clonotype was seen once. The chain carries TRBV20-1 and TRBJ2-5, with TRBD2 identical over 8 bases. The CDR3 loop spans 14 amino acids. Germline V lookup: CDR1 DFQATT, CDR2 SNEGSKA (reference sequence). Trimming took 6 bases from V and 2 from J; bases not matched to a gene: 8. In DNA form, the CDR3 reads TGCAGTGCAAACTACCTAGCGGGTCAAGAGACCCAGTACTTC. Its protein is CSANYLAGQETQYF.

J is TRBJ2-4 and V is TRBV2; D is perhaps TRBD1 or TRBD2 (5 bases each). The DNA end favors TRBJ2-7, so the J call may be wrong. The length of the CDR3 is 14 residues. Germline V gives CDR1 SNHLY, CDR2 FYNNEI. In DNA, the CDR3 is TGTGCCAGCAGTGAATGGGGGACCGTCTACGAGCAGTACTTC. Protein sequence: CASSEWGTVYEQYF.

The rearrangement links TRBV2 to TRBJ2-4; perhaps D is TRBD1 or TRBD2 (5 bases each). Germline V gives CDR1 SNHLY, CDR2 FYNNEI. The ends were cut back, 7 bases at V and 4 bases at J, with 29 bases in the middle. The CDR3 sequence is 19 residues long. The CDR3 DNA sequence: TGTGCCAGCACCGGGGCTCAGCGGATTAGCCTCGCGACTAAAAACATTCAGTACTTC. It is translated as CASTGAQRISLATKNIQYF.

This chain uses TRBV9 with TRBJ2-1; 8 nucleotides match TRBD1. The trim removed 3 bases at V and 9 bases at J, leaving 17 bases unmatched. The germline CDR1 and CDR2 sequences are SGDLS and YYNGEE. This CDR3 comprises 17 residues. CDR3 in amino acids: CASSAKASQGARSEQFF. In nucleotides, the CDR3 is TGTGCCAGCAGCGCGAAAGCTAGTCAGGGGGCCCGAAGTGAGCAGTTCTTC.

In its sample, this clonotype was seen a few times. V is TRBV6-5 and J is TRBJ2-1, with TRBD2 as a possible D gene (6 bases). Trimming shortened V by 2 bases and J by 8 bases, and 10 bases separated the two germline ends. This CDR3 is built from 13 residues. Germline assignment: CDR1 MNHEY and CDR2 SVGAGI. In DNA form, the CDR3 reads TGTGCCAGCAGTTACGCGGGGCACGATGAGCAGTTCTTC. Residues: CASSYAGHDEQFF.

DNA for the CDR3: TGCAGTGCTGGCGAGGACGGATACAATGAGCAGTTCTTC. It yields the protein CSAGEDGYNEQFF. The chain links TRBV20-1 to TRBJ2-1; unclear D gene. The germline gives CDR1 DFQATT, CDR2 SNEGSKA (reference sequence). The CDR3 runs 13 residues. V was clipped by 5 bases and J by 4 bases, with 12 bases between them.

The chain joins TRBV7-2 to TRBJ1-5; D remains ambiguous. V was shortened by 4 bases and J by 7 bases, with 17 bases between the two germline ends. Germline CDR1 and CDR2: SGHTA and FQGNSA. The CDR3 totals 15 residues. The CDR3 region has the DNA TGTGCCAGCAGCTACCAAACAGCCGGGTGGCAGCCCCAGCATTTT. It specifies CASSYQTAGWQPQHF.